This T cell receptor (beta chain) derives from a study of blood T cell repertoires in COVID-19. Across the whole study: From T cells, B-cell-depleted T cells, or PBMCs came the material, which was cDNA or gDNA.

Under the authors' procedure: From reference gene primer amplification, estimates of nucleated cell counts were derived. Generated by immunoSEQ multiplex PCR, the TCRdb table keeps only in-frame clones and is missing some. That table supplies the V and J calls and clone size; D and trimming were determined from the DNA. Of 99,000 or so clones in the sample, 85% to 90% were seen once. Sequenced: peripheral blood. The clonotype was recovered from a man in his fifties or sixties with acute or convalescent COVID-19.

CDR3 nucleotides: TGTGCCAGCAGCGGACAAGTGAACACTGAAGCTTTCTTT. Translating it yields CASSGQVNTEAFF. This chain links TRBV6-6 with TRBJ1-1; tentative D call: TRBD1 (5 bases). This CDR3 comprises 13 residues. V was pared by 6 bases and J by 0 bases, with 8 bases between. Germline loops: CDR1 MNHNY, CDR2 SVGAGI (reference sequence).